Described below is a single T cell receptor (beta chain) sequence and its context. This sample is drawn from a study of T cell responses to AZD1222 COVID-19 vaccine. The CDR3 extends over 15 amino acids. Germline CDR1 reads MNHEY; CDR2 reads SMNVEV (reference sequence). V shed 2 bases and J 9 bases; nucleotides not matched to a gene: 8. Generated by immunoSEQ multiplex PCR, the TCRdb table keeps only in-frame clones and is missing some. The sample has around 90,000 clones, about 90% seen once; the top ten hold approximately 5.2%. The gene calls are TRBV27 and TRBJ2-7; 12 bases align to TRBD2. The origin of this receptor is an adult in good health. This specimen was peripheral blood, taken on day 0 of MenACWY control vaccination. The CDR3 DNA is TGTGCCAGCAGTTTAATGACTAGCGGGAGCAGGGTGCAGTACTTC. Protein: CASSLMTSGSRVQYF.